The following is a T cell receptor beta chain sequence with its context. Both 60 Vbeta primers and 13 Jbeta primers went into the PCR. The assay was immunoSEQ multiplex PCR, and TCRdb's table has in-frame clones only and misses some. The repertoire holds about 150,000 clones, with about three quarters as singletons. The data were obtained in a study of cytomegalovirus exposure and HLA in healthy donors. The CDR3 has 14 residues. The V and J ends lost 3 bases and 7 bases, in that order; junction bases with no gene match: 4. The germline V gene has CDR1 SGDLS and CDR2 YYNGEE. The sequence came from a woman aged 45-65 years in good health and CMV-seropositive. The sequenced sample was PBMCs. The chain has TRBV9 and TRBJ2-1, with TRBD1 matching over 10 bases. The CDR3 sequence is CASSGTGGVNEQFF. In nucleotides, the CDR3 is TGTGCCAGCAGCGGGACAGGGGGAGTGAATGAGCAGTTCTTC.